One and the same sample provided the 12 T cell receptor beta chains below, sequenced in a study of CXCR3-negative and CXCR3-positive naive CD8 T cells. The authors prepared UMI-labeled TRB cDNA libraries by 5' RACE. From its re-call of the 5' RACE reads, TCRdb lists each CDR3 protein once, without DNA. Here the sample table reports some 130,000 distinct CDR3 sequences. The sequenced sample was naive CXCR3- CD8+ T cells from blood. Subset given: CD45RO-CCR7+CD27+CD95- naive CD8+ T cells lacking CXCR3 (TNR3-). Receptors were obtained from a human donor in good health. Some clones in this sample may be carry-over from other donors' samples.

The gene calls are TRBV11-3 and TRBJ2-7; the D call of TRBD1 rests on TCRdb alone, since no DNA is present to check it. CDR3 length equals 12 residues. Germline loops: CDR1 SGHNT, CDR2 YENEEA. The CDR3 reads CASSSRGLEQYF.

The CDR3 protein is CSASRGGSYEQYF. The chain couples TRBV20-1 to TRBJ2-7. The CDR3 runs 13 residues. The germline V gene has CDR1 DFQATT and CDR2 SNEGSKA (reference sequence).

The rearrangement links TRBV5-1 to TRBJ2-7; TCRdb's D gene call, TRBD1, goes unchecked for lack of DNA. Germline CDR1 SGHRS, CDR2 YFSETQ. CDR3 length: 15 residues. CDR3 region: CASSLSATGRHEQYF.

V gene TRBV7-9 combines with J gene TRBJ2-1; TCRdb's D call of TRBD1 is untestable without DNA. The CDR3 is made up of 14 amino acids. Looked up from germline, CDR1 is SEHNR and CDR2 is FQNEAQ (reference sequence). The CDR3: CASSSPGGDNEQFF.

The chain uses TRBV7-6 and TRBJ2-7; TCRdb's D call, TRBD2, is unchecked because there is no DNA. The length of the CDR3 is 15 residues. Germline V gene lookup returns CDR1 SGHVS and CDR2 FNYEAQ. The CDR3 here is CASSMPRGVLGEQYF.

The chain combines TRBV7-3 with TRBJ2-2; TCRdb lists TRBD2, though no DNA is available to test this call. Germline V CDR1 and CDR2: SGHTA, FQGTGA. The CDR3 extends over 14 amino acids. CDR3 sequence: CASSPIAWGGELFF. The full variable domain, rest sourced from reference TRBV7-3 and TRBJ2-2, is GAGVSQTPSNKVTEKGKYVELRCDPISGHTALYWYRQSLGQGPEFLIYFQGTGAADDSGLPNDRFFAVRPEGSVSTLKIQRTERGDSAVYLCASSPIAWGGELFFGEGSRLTVL.

This CDR3 is CASSSLTDSYEQYF. V is TRBV7-9 and J is TRBJ2-7; the TRBD1 assignment by TCRdb is unverifiable without DNA. The CDR3 is 14 residues long. Germline CDR1 reads SEHNR; CDR2 reads FQNEAQ (reference sequence). Full variable domain (outside the CDR3, taken from reference TRBV7-9 and TRBJ2-7): DTGVSQNPRHKITKRGQNVTFRCDPISEHNRLYWYRQTLGQGPEFLTYFQNEAQLEKSRLLSDRFSAERPKGSFSTLEIQRTEQGDSAMYLCASSSLTDSYEQYFGPGTRLTVT.

The chain employs TRBV6-6 and TRBJ1-1. CDR3 length: 11 amino acids. Germline CDR1 is MNHNY and CDR2 is SVGAGI (reference sequence). The chain's CDR3 is CASSFRDEAFF.

This sequence joins TRBV7-9 and TRBJ2-7; the TCRdb D gene call, TRBD1, has no DNA to confirm it. This CDR3 spans 13 amino acids. Germline assignment: CDR1 SEHNR and CDR2 FQNEAQ (reference sequence). The CDR3 here is CASSSNRFYEQYF. Combining the CDR3 with reference TRBV7-9 and TRBJ2-7 gives the whole variable domain DTGVSQNPRHKITKRGQNVTFRCDPISEHNRLYWYRQTLGQGPEFLTYFQNEAQLEKSRLLSDRFSAERPKGSFSTLEIQRTEQGDSAMYLCASSSNRFYEQYFGPGTRLTVT.

The chain links TRBV12-3 or TRBV12-4 to TRBJ2-5; TCRdb proposes TRBD1, but this gene call is untestable without DNA. This CDR3 comprises 15 residues. CDR3 in amino acids: CASSIPGHGEETQYF.

V gene TRBV20-1 combines with J gene TRBJ1-3; with no DNA, the TCRdb D assignment of TRBD1 cannot be verified. Germline CDR1 and CDR2: DFQATT and SNEGSKA (reference sequence). The CDR3 consists of 16 residues. CDR3 amino acids: CSARDLARGSGNTIYF.

The gene calls are TRBV12-3 or TRBV12-4 and TRBJ2-5; the D call from TCRdb, TRBD1, cannot be confirmed without DNA. The CDR3 length is 12 residues. The CDR3 sequence is CATGFTQETQYF.